This TCR beta chain derives from a study of blood T cell repertoires in COVID-19 (dated by TCRdb to 2019 to 2021). Turning to the overall study: Samples from collaborators originated in the United States, Italy and Spain and spanned both the acute and convalescent phases of COVID-19. Deeply sampled blood TCRbeta repertoires from subjects exposed to, actively infected with, or recovered from COVID-19 were included in the dataset. The repertoires were made available in a free public database intended to serve as a resource for research on the immune response to SARS-CoV-2. The prospective study material was composed of cDNA or gDNA derived from T cells, B-cell-depleted T cells, or PBMCs. Samples were obtained from the ongoing ImmuneRACE study (first 160 participants) and from about 1,300 subjects provided by 6 global collaborators. Sample metadata almost always included a de-identified subject ID, COVID-19 status, age in years and sex. Where HLA class I and class II types were available, the types were taken from metadata supplied by the sample provider, not from assay-based typing.

The immunoSEQ Assay, a bias-controlled multiplex PCR, was used to amplify TCRbeta CDR3 regions from genomic DNA. In the authors' own workflow: Nucleated cell counts per sample were estimated from amplification of reference gene primers within the assay. To quantify the absolute abundance of each unique TCRbeta CDR3 rearrangement, sequence reads were collapsed and filtered. For each sample, productive Simpson clonality was calculated by taking the square root of Simpson's diversity index across productive rearrangements. TCRdb re-hosts the immuneACCESS table, in-frame sequences only. Its copies lack some clones; in the studies checked, an unresolved V gene accounts for under half of them, and the cause for the rest is not known. Clonal size and the V and J genes are those of that table, whereas D and trimming came from the DNA. Present in this sample are some 240,000 clones, over 75% of which were seen just once. The top ten hold over 3% of the sample.

Study-level results and caveats: How much clinical and demographic metadata was included differed by source and by participant, and the metadata was provided uncurated.

A word on this clone: Its recognized antigen is unknown. No much larger clonotype is one base removed from it; base qualities were not supplied.

Enrolling through a virtual design, the prospective study's participants ranged in age from roughly 18 to 95 years and lived across 20 to 25 United States geographic areas. Cohort assignment in the prospective study relied on participant-reported clinical history from a screening survey and a study questionnaire. Exposed participants had been in contact with someone with a PCR-confirmed or clinician-diagnosed COVID-19 case within 2 weeks of study entry. In the prospective study, mobile phlebotomists collected whole blood, serum and a nasopharyngeal or oropharyngeal swab from each participant. Prospective study participants could optionally give additional blood draws and questionnaires over an approximately 2-month period. Before DNA extraction, prospective study blood samples were shipped either frozen or at room temperature. Via the germline V gene, CDR1 is MDHEN and CDR2 SYDVKM. The CDR3 starts with the cysteine, ends with the phenylalanine, and has 14 residues. The CDR3 DNA has 42 bases and is translated from base 1. Trimming accounts for 5 bases at V and 3 bases at J, while the number of junction bases matched to no gene is 6.

The material sequenced was PBMCs or T cells enriched from blood (not recorded which). Here the chain combines TRBV28 and TRBJ2-7, with TRBD1 matching 8 junction bases. The clonotype originates from a woman aged 40 to 50 who had been exposed to COVID-19. The base sequence is TGTGCCAGCAGTCCAGGGGGCGCGGGCTACGAGCAGTACTTC. It is translated as CASSPGGAGYEQYF.